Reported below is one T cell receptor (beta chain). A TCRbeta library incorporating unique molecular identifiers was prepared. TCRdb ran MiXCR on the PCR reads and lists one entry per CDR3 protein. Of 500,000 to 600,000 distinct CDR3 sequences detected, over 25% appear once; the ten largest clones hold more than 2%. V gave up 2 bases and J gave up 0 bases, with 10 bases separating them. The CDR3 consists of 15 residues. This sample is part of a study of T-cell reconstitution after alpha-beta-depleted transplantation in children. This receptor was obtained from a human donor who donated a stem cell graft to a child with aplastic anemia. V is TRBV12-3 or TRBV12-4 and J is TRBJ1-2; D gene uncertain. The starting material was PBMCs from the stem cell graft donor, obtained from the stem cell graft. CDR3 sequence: CASSLSGRSNYGYTF. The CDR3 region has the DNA TGTGCCAGCAGTTTAAGCGGCAGATCTAACTATGGCTACACCTTC.